The 23 T cell receptor beta chains reported below all come from one sample, sequenced in a study of Tregs in tolerant kidney transplant recipients. Clones were read by immunoSEQ multiplex PCR, and TCRdb kept only the in-frame ones, dropping some. Among fewer than 150,000 clones listed, 85% to 95% were seen once. The sequenced sample was CD4+ T cells from blood. The receptors derive from a human donor in good health.

The V and J genes are TRBV5-1 and TRBJ1-1; 7 nucleotides agree with TRBD1. CDR3 size: 14 residues. Losses at the gene ends were 0 bases for V and 3 bases for J; bases not matched to a gene: 2. Germline V gene lookup returns CDR1 SGHRS and CDR2 YFSETQ. CDR3 protein: CASSLVGGHTEAFF. CDR3 sequence (DNA): TGCGCCAGCAGCTTGGTAGGGGGCCACACTGAAGCTTTCTTT.

The CDR3 DNA is TGTGCCACCTCGCTTCGGGCTACTAGCACAGATACGCAGTATTTT. The encoded protein is CATSLRATSTDTQYF. The chain recombines TRBV19 with TRBJ2-3; no definite D call. V was clipped by 10 bases and J by 0 bases, with 17 bases between them. Germline CDR1 reads LNHDA; CDR2 reads SQIVND (reference sequence). The CDR3 has 15 amino acids.

This chain uses TRBV29-1 with TRBJ2-5, with 7 bases identical to TRBD1. CDR3 size: 14 residues. CDR1 is SQVTM, CDR2 ANQGSEA, per germline. V lost 1 base and J lost 2; bases outside the gene matches: 4. The CDR3 loop reads CSVEGPGQQETQYF. In nucleotides, the CDR3 is TGCAGCGTTGAAGGACCGGGACAGCAAGAGACCCAGTACTTC. Based on the CDR3 plus reference TRBV29-1 and TRBJ2-5, the full variable domain is SAVISQKPSRDICQRGTSLTIQCQVDSQVTMMFWYRQQPGQSLTLIATANQGSEATYESGFVIDKFPISRPNLTFSTLTVSNMSPEDSSIYLCSVEGPGQQETQYFGPGTRLLVL.

This sequence joins TRBV25-1 and TRBJ2-3, with 7 bases aligning to TRBD2. The CDR3 sequence is 16 residues long. V shed 3 bases and J 3 bases; nucleotides not matched to a gene: 9. The germline CDR1 and CDR2 sequences are MGHDK and SYGVNS. This CDR3 reads CASSDLGGLRTDTQYF. Written as DNA, the CDR3 is TGTGCCAGCAGTGATCTGGGGGGGTTGAGGACAGATACGCAGTATTTT.

This chain uses TRBV4-1 with TRBJ2-3; no clear D. The germline V gene encodes CDR1 MGHRA and CDR2 YSYEKL. This CDR3 has 12 amino acids. V lost 10 bases to trimming and J lost 1 base, with 9 bases between them. The CDR3 is CATPQGTDTQYF. The CDR3 bases are TGCGCCACCCCGCAAGGCACAGATACGCAGTATTTT.

The table lists this clone with a count of one. The chain recombines TRBV9 with TRBJ1-1; TRBD1 matches 9 bases. The CDR3 runs to 18 residues. Trimming took 2 bases from V and 0 from J; bases not matched to a gene: 11. Germline CDR1 reads SGDLS; CDR2 reads YYNGEE. Here the CDR3 DNA reads TGTGCCAGCAGCGTTCGACAGGGGGTCTCCCCCATGAACACTGAAGCTTTCTTT. Its protein is CASSVRQGVSPMNTEAFF.

The genes are TRBV6-1 and TRBJ2-5, with D maybe TRBD2 (6 bases). The J call may be faulty, since TRBJ2-7 better matches the DNA end. Looked up from germline, CDR1 is MNHNS and CDR2 is SASEGT. This CDR3 has 15 residues. The DNA of the CDR3 is TGTGCCAGCAGCGACCCCGGGGGATCGAGCTACGAGCAGTACTTC. Protein product: CASSDPGGSSYEQYF.

The chain combines TRBV5-1 with TRBJ2-3; the D is unclear. The V and J ends lost 1 base and 10 bases respectively, with 13 bases between them. The CDR3 sequence is 13 residues long. Germline V lookup: CDR1 SGHRS, CDR2 YFSETQ. CDR3 coding DNA: TGCGCCAGCAGCTTGAGAGAAACATCGTCGCAGTATTTT. This gives the protein CASSLRETSSQYF.

The rearrangement joins TRBV5-8 to TRBJ2-1; D could derive from TRBD1 or TRBD2 (5 bases each). The CDR3 totals 14 residues. Trimming left V 4 bases short and J 5 bases short, with 13 bases between. Germline assignment: CDR1 SGHTS and CDR2 YDEGEE. The DNA for the CDR3 is TGTGCCAGCAGCCTCGGGACGCCGAACAATGAGCAGTTCTTC. Encoded protein: CASSLGTPNNEQFF.

The CDR3 nucleotides read TGTGCCAGCTCACCTCCGGGGGGAGTTGGAAACACCATATATTTT. Protein: CASSPPGGVGNTIYF. The rearrangement links TRBV18 to TRBJ1-3; a weak D match, TRBD1 (5 bases). Trimming took 3 bases from V and 3 from J, leaving 12 bases between them. The CDR3 runs to 15 residues. Germline V CDR1 and CDR2: KGHSH, LQKENI.

This clone was seen a few times. V gene TRBV9 combines with J gene TRBJ2-1; 10 positions match TRBD2. The germline V gene encodes CDR1 SGDLS and CDR2 YYNGEE. The V gene end was trimmed by 6 bases and the J gene end by 3 bases; junction bases not matched to a gene: 15. The CDR3 spans 18 residues. The CDR3 DNA follows: TGTGCCAGCAATCGTGTAGGGCTAGCGGGAGTGATCTACAATGAGCAGTTCTTC. Its protein is CASNRVGLAGVIYNEQFF.

The rearrangement joins TRBV9 to TRBJ1-2; the D is unclear. Trimming took 6 bases from V and 4 from J, leaving 19 bases between them. From germline, CDR1 is SGDLS and CDR2 YYNGEE. This CDR3 has 15 residues. DNA for the CDR3: TGTGCCAGCAAGTATAGCATCCGACTCCTCTATGGCTACACCTTC. Translating it yields CASKYSIRLLYGYTF. Using reference TRBV9 and TRBJ1-2 for the parts outside the CDR3, the full variable domain is DSGVTQTPKHLITATGQRVTLRCSPRSGDLSVYWYQQSLDQGLQFLIQYYNGEERAKGNILERFSAQQFPDLHSELNLSSLELGDSALYFCASKYSIRLLYGYTFGSGTRLTVV.

This clone is a singleton in its sample. The genes are TRBV5-1 and TRBJ2-3, with D perhaps matching TRBD1 or TRBD2 (5 bases each). Germline CDR1 and CDR2: SGHRS and YFSETQ. V lost 0 bases, J lost 11 bases, and 19 bases lay in between. This CDR3 has 15 amino acids. DNA of the CDR3: TGCGCCAGCAGCTTGGGCTGGGGACCCCCAGGTGGGCAGTATTTT. It codes for CASSLGWGPPGGQYF.

This clone occurred once. V and J are TRBV5-1 and TRBJ2-1, with 9 bases lining up with TRBD1. The length of the CDR3 is 16 residues. The germline V gene has CDR1 SGHRS and CDR2 YFSETQ. After removal of 2 bases from V and 8 bases from J, the junction contained 11 bases not matched to a gene. CDR3 DNA sequence: TGCGCCAGCAGCTTCTTCACCGACAGGACAGGGGATGAGCAGTTCTTC. Its protein is CASSFFTDRTGDEQFF.

CDR3 DNA sequence: TGTGCCACCGACCCGGGGACAGGGGTTACTGAAGCTTTCTTT. Translation: CATDPGTGVTEAFF. The V gene is TRBV6-1, the J gene TRBJ1-1; 10 bases line up with TRBD1. CDR3 length equals 14 residues. Germline CDR1 MNHNS, CDR2 SASEGT. With 10 bases clipped from V and 5 bases from J, the junction kept 10 bases outside the gene matches.

This clone was observed a handful of times. The rearrangement links TRBV19 to TRBJ1-1; D not resolved. The CDR3 is 14 amino acids. Germline V gene lookup returns CDR1 LNHDA and CDR2 SQIVND (reference sequence). The germline V and J ends were trimmed by 3 bases and 1 base, with 9 bases remaining between them. The CDR3 nucleotides are TGTGCCAGTAGTATTAAGGACGGGAACACTGAAGCTTTCTTT. Translation: CASSIKDGNTEAFF.

This chain uses TRBV4-1 with TRBJ1-2; D possibly corresponds to TRBD1 (5 bases). The V end lost 5 bases, the J end lost 4 bases, and 20 bases lay between the germline ends. The CDR3 loop spans 16 amino acids. Germline loops: CDR1 MGHRA, CDR2 YSYEKL. The CDR3 loop reads CASSRDFGGSSYGYTF. CDR3 coding DNA: TGCGCCAGCAGCAGGGACTTTGGGGGTAGCTCCTATGGCTACACCTTC.

This chain connects TRBV10-1 to TRBJ2-5, with TRBD1 matching over 12 bases. After removal of 6 bases from V and 11 bases from J, the junction contained 10 bases not matched to a gene. The CDR3 is made up of 14 amino acids. The germline gives CDR1 WNHNN, CDR2 SYGVQD (reference sequence). The CDR3 region has the DNA TGCGCCAGCAGCTCGGGGACAGGGGGCAAGGAGCAGTACTTC. Translation: CASSSGTGGKEQYF.

This chain connects TRBV18 to TRBJ1-6; TRBD1 might be the D (5 bases). The V end lost 3 bases, the J end lost 7 bases, and 7 bases lay between the germline ends. Germline V gives CDR1 KGHSH, CDR2 LQKENI. The CDR3 has 13 residues. This CDR3 is CASSPDSNSPLHF. The CDR3 DNA sequence: TGTGCCAGCTCACCCGACAGCAATTCACCCCTCCACTTT.

The V gene is TRBV10-1, the J gene TRBJ2-3; possibly TRBD1 for D (6 bases). CDR1 is WNHNN, CDR2 SYGVQD, per germline (reference sequence). The V end lost 8 bases, the J end lost 4 bases, and 16 bases lay between the germline ends. The CDR3 length is 14 residues. CDR3 loop: CASPYRVGPDTQYF. The CDR3 coding sequence is TGCGCCAGCCCATACAGGGTTGGTCCAGATACGCAGTATTTT.

This clone was seen more than once but under ten times. In DNA form, the CDR3 reads TGCGCCAGCAGCCAAGCCCGAGCGGGGGGAAAAGAGACCCAGTACTTC. Amino acids: CASSQARAGGKETQYF. The chain is built from TRBV4-1 and TRBJ2-5, with 9 nucleotides matching TRBD2. With 1 base clipped from V and 3 bases from J, the junction kept 6 bases outside the gene matches. Per germline, CDR1 MGHRA and CDR2 YSYEKL. This CDR3 is 16 amino acids long.

The genes are TRBV7-6 and TRBJ1-2; 9 bases are shared with TRBD1. Germline CDR1 SGHVS, CDR2 FNYEAQ. J gave up 4 bases and V 7 bases, and 4 bases lay outside the gene matches. This CDR3 has 13 amino acids. CDR3 loop: CASTPGQGYGYTF. The CDR3 nucleotides are TGTGCCAGCACCCCGGGACAGGGCTATGGCTACACCTTC. Combining the CDR3 with reference TRBV7-6 and TRBJ1-2 gives the whole variable domain GAGVSQSPRYKVTKRGQDVALRCDPISGHVSLYWYRQALGQGPEFLTYFNYEAQQDKSGLPNDRFSAERPEGSISTLTIQRTEQRDSAMYRCASTPGQGYGYTFGSGTRLTVV.

V and J are TRBV4-1 and TRBJ2-2; no clear D. V lost 7 bases and J 13 bases, leaving 25 bases between the germline ends. CDR3 size: 15 residues. Germline V gives CDR1 MGHRA, CDR2 YSYEKL. For the CDR3, the DNA is TGCGCCAGCAAGGGCCTCGTCACAGCCTACCAAGGGCTGTTTTTT. It yields the protein CASKGLVTAYQGLFF.